This TCR beta chain was sequenced during a study of radiotherapy plus CTLA-4 blockade in lung cancer. Per germline, CDR1 LNHDA and CDR2 SQIVND (reference sequence). V gave up 5 bases and J gave up 6 bases, with 10 bases separating them. The CDR3 covers 12 residues. The protocol was immunoSEQ multiplex PCR, while the TCRdb copy is restricted to in-frame clones and leaves out a portion. The table has about 51,000 clones, around 79% seen once. This receptor was obtained from a human donor with non-small cell lung cancer who had a complete response to radiotherapy plus ipilimumab. Here the sequenced sample was peripheral blood, taken from a patient treated with radiotherapy plus ipilimumab. The chain couples TRBV19 to TRBJ2-5, with a tentative D call TRBD1 (6 bases). CDR3 coding DNA: TGTGCCAGTAGTTCAGGGGAGCAGACCCAGTACTTC. Residues: CASSSGEQTQYF.